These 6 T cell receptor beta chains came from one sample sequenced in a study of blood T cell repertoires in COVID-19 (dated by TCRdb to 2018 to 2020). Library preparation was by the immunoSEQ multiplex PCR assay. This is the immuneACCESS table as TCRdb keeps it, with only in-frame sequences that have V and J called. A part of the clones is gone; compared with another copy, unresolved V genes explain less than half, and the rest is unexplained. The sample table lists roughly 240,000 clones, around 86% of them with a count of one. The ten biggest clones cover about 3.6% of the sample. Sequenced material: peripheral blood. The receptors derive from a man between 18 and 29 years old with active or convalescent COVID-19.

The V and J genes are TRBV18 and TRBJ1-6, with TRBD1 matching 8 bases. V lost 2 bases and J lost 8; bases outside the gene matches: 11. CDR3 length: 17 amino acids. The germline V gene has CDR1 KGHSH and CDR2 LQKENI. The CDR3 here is CASSPNAVGTGDSPLHF. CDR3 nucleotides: TGTGCCAGCTCACCAAACGCGGTCGGGACAGGCGATTCACCCCTCCACTTT.

In nucleotides, the CDR3 is TGTGCCAGCTTGACGGCGGCCTACGAGCAGTACTTC. It translates to CASLTAAYEQYF. The chain carries TRBV2 and TRBJ2-7; no firm D call. The CDR3 length is 12 residues. The V gene's germline CDR1 is SNHLY and CDR2 FYNNEI. Trimming pared 8 bases from V and 2 bases from J, leaving 10 bases between.

CDR3 in DNA: TGTGCCAGCAGCTTGGGAATTGGACAGCCCTACAATGAGCAGTTCTTC. Protein sequence: CASSLGIGQPYNEQFF. The chain joins TRBV5-5 to TRBJ2-1; D is perhaps TRBD1 (6 bases). Germline assignment: CDR1 SGHKS and CDR2 YYEKEE (reference sequence). The V gene lost 0 bases and the J gene lost 2 bases, with 12 bases spanning the gap. The CDR3 spans 16 residues.

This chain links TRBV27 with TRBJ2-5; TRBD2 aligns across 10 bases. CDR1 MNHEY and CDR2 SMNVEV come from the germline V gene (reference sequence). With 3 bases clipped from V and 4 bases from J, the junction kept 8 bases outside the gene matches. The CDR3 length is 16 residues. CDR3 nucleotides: TGTGCCAGCAGTTTCCTGAGCGGGGGGGCCGGAGAGACCCAGTACTTC. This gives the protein CASSFLSGGAGETQYF.

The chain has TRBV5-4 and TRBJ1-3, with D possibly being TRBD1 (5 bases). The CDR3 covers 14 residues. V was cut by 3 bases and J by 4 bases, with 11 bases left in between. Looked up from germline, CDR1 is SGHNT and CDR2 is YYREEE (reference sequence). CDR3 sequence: CASSSQGKGNTIYF. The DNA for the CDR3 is TGTGCCAGCAGCTCCCAGGGAAAGGGAAACACCATATATTTT.

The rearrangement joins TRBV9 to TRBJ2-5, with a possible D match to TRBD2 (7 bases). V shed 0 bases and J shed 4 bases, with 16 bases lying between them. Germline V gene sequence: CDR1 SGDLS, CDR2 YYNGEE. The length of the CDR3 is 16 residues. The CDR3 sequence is CASSVAHGGAVETQYF. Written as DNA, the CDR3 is TGTGCCAGCAGCGTAGCTCATGGGGGGGCGGTAGAGACCCAGTACTTC.